This T cell receptor beta chain emerged from a study of blood T cell repertoires in COVID-19. As for the study in general: Samples representing acute and convalescent COVID-19 were sourced from the United States, Italy and Spain. The cDNA or gDNA used as material had been derived from T cells, B-cell-depleted T cells, or PBMCs.

In the original workflow: Estimation of nucleated cell counts relied on the amplification of reference gene primers. Here immunoSEQ multiplex PCR was the method, and the copy in TCRdb shows in-frame clones only, minus some. D and trimming come from the DNA, and the V and J calls and clone size come from that table. This sample has 93,000 or so clones, with more than 85% found just once. Trimming cost V 0 bases and J 3 bases, with 17 bases left between them. Per the germline V gene, CDR1 is MGHRA and CDR2 is YSYEKL. This CDR3 has 17 residues. This clone was seen just once. This rearrangement joins TRBV4-1 to TRBJ1-2; D gene ambiguous. This clonotype originated in a human donor in a cohort sampled during active COVID-19. The sequenced material came from peripheral blood. The CDR3 sequence: CASSQDYSLAADYGYTF. Here the CDR3 DNA reads TGCGCCAGCAGCCAAGATTATAGTTTAGCAGCAGACTATGGCTACACCTTC.